These 21 T cell receptor beta chains were all obtained from the same sample, sequenced in a study of T cells in Graves' hyperthyroidism and ophthalmopathy. From RNA transcripts, TCR beta CDR3 regions were amplified. The primer set for the first-round RT-PCR of the TCR CDR3 was HTBI. TCRdb reprocessed the multiplex PCR reads via MiXCR and lists one record per CDR3 protein. The sample shows around 700,000 distinct CDR3 sequences, roughly a third of them seen only once. Source material: blood. Receptors originate from a woman between 40 and 55 years old with Graves' hyperthyroidism.

This clonotype was detected only a few times. This chain uses TRBV12-3 or TRBV12-4 with TRBJ1-1; 9 bases fit TRBD1. Losses at the gene ends were 6 bases for V and 11 bases for J; bases not matched to a gene: 10. This CDR3 spans 13 amino acids. The CDR3 here is CASRKSGTGLAFF. Here the CDR3 DNA reads TGTGCCAGCAGGAAATCCGGGACAGGGTTGGCTTTCTTT.

This clonotype was seen at least ten times. J is TRBJ1-4 and V is TRBV19; D possibly corresponds to TRBD1 (5 bases). Germline-derived CDR1 and CDR2 are LNHDA and SQIVND (reference sequence). The CDR3 is made up of 15 amino acids. Trimming removed 6 bases at V and 2 bases at J, with 13 bases between. CDR3 region: CASSLSGVTNEKLFF. DNA for the CDR3: TGTGCCAGTAGCCTTTCGGGGGTGACTAATGAAAAACTGTTTTTT.

On this clonotype itself: The final CDR3 position lacks the conserved phenylalanine or tryptophan, pointing to a likely read error. V gene TRBV7-8 combines with J gene TRBJ2-5, with D perhaps TRBD2 (6 bases). The CDR3 sequence is 14 residues long. The germline CDR1 and CDR2 sequences are SGHVS and FQNEAQ. The CDR3 reads CASSLGRAPEIQYL. The CDR3 DNA follows: TGTGCCAGCAGCTTAGGGAGGGCCCCAGAGATCCAGTACCTC.

In its sample, this clonotype was seen many times. The chain combines TRBV9 with TRBJ1-2; D is perhaps TRBD1 (6 bases). This CDR3 has 15 residues. V lost 1 base and J 3 bases, leaving 13 bases between the germline ends. Germline loops: CDR1 SGDLS, CDR2 YYNGEE. CDR3 DNA sequence: TGTGCCAGCAGCGTATTCCAGGGGAAGCACTATGGCTACACCTTC. Translation gives CASSVFQGKHYGYTF. Combining the CDR3 with reference TRBV9 and TRBJ1-2 gives the whole variable domain DSGVTQTPKHLITATGQRVTLRCSPRSGDLSVYWYQQSLDQGLQFLIQYYNGEERAKGNILERFSAQQFPDLHSELNLSSLELGDSALYFCASSVFQGKHYGYTFGSGTRLTVV.

V is TRBV7-8 and J is TRBJ1-5; D might be TRBD1 (6 bases). This CDR3 is built from 18 residues. CDR1 SGHVS and CDR2 FQNEAQ come from the germline V gene. V was trimmed by 2 bases and J by 5 bases, leaving 22 bases between them. CDR3 sequence: CASSLRGGGGDSYQPQHF. DNA of the CDR3: TGTGCCAGCAGCTTACGTGGGGGGGGCGGGGATTCTTATCAGCCCCAGCATTTT.

This clonotype was seen a few times. The chain links TRBV5-1 to TRBJ2-5; 7 bases align to TRBD2. In germline, CDR1 is SGHRS, CDR2 YFSETQ. V was pared by 0 bases and J by 1 base, with 6 bases of the junction left unmatched. This CDR3 contains 16 residues. This CDR3 reads CASSLDGGGFQETQYF. The CDR3 coding sequence is TGCGCCAGCAGCTTGGATGGCGGGGGATTCCAAGAGACCCAGTACTTC.

The chain links TRBV14 to TRBJ2-2; 9 bases are shared with TRBD1. The CDR3 is 14 amino acids. Germline CDR1 SGHDN, CDR2 FVKESK. J was trimmed by 5 bases and V by 6 bases; bases with no gene match: 4. The CDR3 sequence is CASRGQGTTGELFF. CDR3 bases: TGTGCCAGCAGGGGACAGGGAACAACCGGGGAGCTGTTTTTT.

Comments on this clonotype: A single base separates this from a much larger clone, so it may be a read error. The V and J genes are TRBV7-2 and TRBJ1-4; a possible D gene is TRBD1 (6 bases). The germline V gene has CDR1 SGHTA and CDR2 FQGNSA. V lost 4 bases, J lost 5 bases, and 11 bases lay in between. The CDR3 is 14 amino acids. The CDR3 coding sequence is TGTGCCAGCAGCTATCGGACAGAGAATGAAAAACTGTTTTTT. Translation: CASSYRTENEKLFF.

This clonotype was recorded only once. V is TRBV11-2 and J is TRBJ2-5; no definite D call. CDR3 size: 20 residues. CDR1 and CDR2 from the germline V gene are SGHAT and FQNNGV. The V end was cut by 6 bases, the J end by 1 base, with 30 bases between. In DNA form, the CDR3 reads TGTGCCAGCAGTCCCACCGTCGTGTTTATGGCAGTAGCAGGCCAAGAGACCCAGTACTTC. The encoded protein is CASSPTVVFMAVAGQETQYF. The full variable domain, with the rest looked up from reference TRBV11-2 and TRBJ2-5, is EAGVAQSPRYKIIEKRQSVAFWCNPISGHATLYWYQQILGQGPKLLIQFQNNGVVDDSQLPKDRFSAERLKGVDSTLKIQPAKLEDSAVYLCASSPTVVFMAVAGQETQYFGPGTRLLVL.

Notes on this clonotype: This may be a read error, as it is one base from a much larger clone. The chain employs TRBV7-9 and TRBJ1-6; D might be TRBD1 (5 bases). Germline V gives CDR1 SEHNR, CDR2 FQNEAQ (reference sequence). The CDR3 spans 15 residues. Trimming shortened V by 5 bases and J by 10 bases, and 18 bases separated the two germline ends. This chain's CDR3 is CASSLLVGEGSPLHF. The CDR3 DNA follows: TGTGCCAGCAGCCTTTTGGTAGGGGAAGGATCACCCCTCCACTTT.

The chain couples TRBV2 to TRBJ1-3, with 8 bases fitting TRBD1. Germline V gene lookup returns CDR1 SNHLY and CDR2 FYNNEI. With 6 bases clipped from V and 4 bases from J, the junction kept 5 bases outside the gene matches. The CDR3 totals 14 residues. The CDR3 DNA follows: TGTGCCAGCAGCCCACAGGGGGGAGGAAACACCATATATTTT. Its translation: CASSPQGGGNTIYF.

This clonotype was seen at least ten times. The J gene is TRBJ1-2, the V gene TRBV12-3 or TRBV12-4, with D hard to call. Trimming left V 8 bases short and J 2 bases short, with 6 bases between. The length of the CDR3 is 11 residues. In DNA form, the CDR3 reads TGTGCCAGCGCGAAAAACTATGGCTACACCTTC. Its translation: CASAKNYGYTF.

This clonotype was detected ten times or more. The V call is TRBV7-2, the J call TRBJ2-2; TRBD2 might be the D (5 bases). This CDR3 is built from 14 residues. Germline V lookup: CDR1 SGHTA, CDR2 FQGNSA. V was pared by 8 bases and J by 1 base, with 11 bases between. This CDR3 reads CASCGLVNTGELFF. For the CDR3, the DNA is TGTGCCAGCTGTGGACTGGTGAACACCGGGGAGCTGTTTTTT.

The chain couples TRBV15 to TRBJ2-7, with D possibly TRBD2 on 5 matching bases. Deletions cut 3 bases from V and 7 bases from J, with 16 bases between. CDR1 and CDR2 from the germline V gene are LNHNV and YYDKDF (reference sequence). The CDR3 totals 14 residues. CDR3 sequence reads: CATSSLVSPGEQYF. CDR3 sequence (DNA): TGTGCCACCAGCAGCTTAGTCTCGCCGGGAGAGCAGTACTTC.

This clonotype was counted a few times. The chain has TRBV20-1 and TRBJ1-2, with 12 nucleotides matching TRBD1. V gave up 6 bases and J gave up 3 bases; unmatched junction bases: 8. The CDR3 covers 15 residues. From germline, CDR1 is DFQATT and CDR2 SNEGSKA (reference sequence). The CDR3, as DNA: TGCAGTGCCGGGACAGGGGGCTTTACTTACTATGGCTACACCTTC. Protein product: CSAGTGGFTYYGYTF.

The chain is built from TRBV7-3 and TRBJ2-3; D unresolved. Per the germline V gene, CDR1 is SGHTA and CDR2 is FQGTGA. The CDR3 length is 13 residues. V was trimmed by 4 bases and J by 4 bases, leaving 9 bases between them. CDR3 region: CASSWTGPDTQYF. Written as DNA, the CDR3 is TGTGCCAGCAGCTGGACCGGGCCAGATACGCAGTATTTT.

The chain is built from TRBV9 and TRBJ1-4; the D gene is possibly TRBD1 (6 bases). V shed 3 bases and J shed 4 bases, with 13 bases lying between them. Germline assignment: CDR1 SGDLS and CDR2 YYNGEE. The CDR3 totals 15 residues. In DNA form, the CDR3 reads TGTGCCAGCAGCGCCCGCGGACAGATTAATGAAAAACTGTTTTTT. Protein sequence: CASSARGQINEKLFF.

The genes are TRBV2 and TRBJ2-5; D could derive from TRBD1 or TRBD2 (5 bases each). Germline V CDR1 and CDR2: SNHLY, FYNNEI. The CDR3 extends over 16 amino acids. Trimming left V 4 bases short and J 4 bases short, with 19 bases between. The CDR3 reads CASSGSWGRGLETQYF. CDR3 sequence (DNA): TGTGCCAGCAGTGGAAGTTGGGGGAGAGGCCTAGAGACCCAGTACTTC.

The chain uses TRBV14 and TRBJ1-1; 8 nucleotides agree with TRBD1. The trim removed 4 bases at V and 6 bases at J, leaving 10 bases unmatched. The CDR3 runs to 15 residues. CDR1 is SGHDN and CDR2 is FVKESK in the germline V gene. This chain's CDR3 is CASSPGGAQVSEAFF. The DNA of the CDR3 is TGTGCCAGCAGCCCAGGGGGCGCGCAGGTTTCTGAAGCTTTCTTT.

J is TRBJ2-7 and V is TRBV4-3, with TRBD2 identical over 14 bases. Trimming cost V 5 bases and J 5 bases; bases outside gene matches: 2. The CDR3 has 14 amino acids. Germline-derived CDR1 and CDR2 are LGHNA and YSLEER. The CDR3 DNA reads TGCGCCAGCAGCGAGGGACTAGCGGGAGACGAGCAGTACTTC. Translation: CASSEGLAGDEQYF.

V and J are TRBV20-1 and TRBJ1-5; 8 bases fit TRBD1. This CDR3 is 14 amino acids long. V dropped 7 bases and J dropped 1; count of bases not matched to a gene: 6. In germline, CDR1 is DFQATT, CDR2 SNEGSKA (reference sequence). Written as DNA, the CDR3 is TGCAGTGTAGGACAGGGAAGGAGCAATCAGCCCCAGCATTTT. Encoded protein: CSVGQGRSNQPQHF.